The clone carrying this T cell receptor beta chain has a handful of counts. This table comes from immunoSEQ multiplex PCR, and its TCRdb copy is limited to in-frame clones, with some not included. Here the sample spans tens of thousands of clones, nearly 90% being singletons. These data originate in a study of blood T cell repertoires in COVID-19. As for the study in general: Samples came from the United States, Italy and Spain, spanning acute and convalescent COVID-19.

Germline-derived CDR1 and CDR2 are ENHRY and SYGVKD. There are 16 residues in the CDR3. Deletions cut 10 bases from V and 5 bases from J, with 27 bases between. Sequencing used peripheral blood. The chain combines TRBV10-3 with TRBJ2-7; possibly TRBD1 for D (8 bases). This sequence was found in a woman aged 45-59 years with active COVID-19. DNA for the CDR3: TGTGCCACCCGGGGGGCCTTGGACAGGGTGAGCGACGAGCAGTACTTC. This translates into CATRGALDRVSDEQYF.